Each of the 6 T cell receptor beta chains below was sequenced from the same sample in a study of T cells in women clearing cervical HPV infection. Sequencing used immunoSEQ multiplex PCR; TCRdb keeps in-frame clones, though not all of them. Its table records roughly 35,000 clones. Sequencing was carried out using blood buffy coat. These receptors were obtained from a woman aged 18-70 years with a cervical HPV16 infection that either progressed to CIN3+ or cleared (not recorded which).

A remark on this clone: The DNA ends 3 residues before the CDR3 does, and the rest of the CDR3 is filled in from the germline J gene. The chain carries TRBV20-1 and TRBJ1-2; D uncertain. V shed 4 bases and J shed 6 bases, with 15 bases lying between them. Germline V gene data show CDR1 as DFQATT and CDR2 as SNEGSKA (reference sequence). The CDR3 totals 13 residues. The CDR3: CSAIDLRQNGYTF. CDR3 DNA (partial): TGCAGTGCTATAGACTTAAGACAAAATGGC.

Partial CDR3 DNA: TGTGCCAGCAGTGCGGGGTATGGC. Protein product: CASSAGYG. The whole CDR3 sequence is CASSAGYGYTF. The chain joins TRBV2 to TRBJ1-2, with D unclear. The CDR3 end lies 3 residues beyond the end of the read and is filled in from the germline J gene. CDR3 length: 11 amino acids. Germline V gene lookup returns CDR1 SNHLY and CDR2 FYNNEI. V shed 4 bases and J shed 5 bases, with 5 bases lying between them.

Notes on this clone: The read terminates 3 residues before the CDR3 end, so the remaining end is supplied by the germline J gene. This chain uses TRBV19 with TRBJ2-1, with 16 nucleotides matching TRBD2. After removal of 4 bases from V and 0 bases from J, the junction contained 12 bases not matched to a gene. This CDR3 region has 21 residues. CDR1 and CDR2 from the germline V gene are LNHDA and SQIVND (reference sequence). The CDR3 spells CASSRPAGTSGRGSSYNEQFF. The sequenced CDR3 bases are TGTGCCAGTAGTAGACCCGCCGGGACTAGCGGGAGGGGCTCCTCCTACAATGAG.

About this clone: Read data end 3 residues before the CDR3 end; the end is taken from the germline J gene. The gene calls are TRBV5-4 and TRBJ1-4; the D gene is possibly TRBD1 (5 bases). The CDR3 runs to 16 residues. Germline V gives CDR1 SGHNT, CDR2 YYREEE (reference sequence). The V and J ends lost 3 bases and 8 bases respectively, with 20 bases between them. The CDR3 DNA, read in part, is TGTGCCAGCAGCTCCCCGGGGGTAGGGCTCGGAGAAAAA. The encoded protein is CASSSPGVGLGEK. The CDR3, in full, reads CASSSPGVGLGEKLFF.

The CDR3 loop reads CASSPFDSGDGNQPQHF. The sequenced part of the CDR3 DNA is TGTGCCAGCTCACCGTTCGACAGCGGGGATGGAAATCAGCCC. The genes are TRBV18 and TRBJ1-5; tentatively, D is TRBD1 (5 bases). The read finishes 3 residues shy of the CDR3 end, and the germline J gene is used to complete it. CDR1 KGHSH and CDR2 LQKENI come from the germline V gene. The CDR3 is 17 residues long. Trimming took 3 bases from V and 4 from J, leaving 19 bases between them.

Details on this clone: From the germline J gene comes the end of the CDR3, since the read stops 3 residues before it. The J gene is TRBJ2-1, the V gene TRBV20-1; TRBD2 matches 8 bases. Germline V gives CDR1 DFQATT, CDR2 SNEGSKA (reference sequence). V dropped 2 bases and J dropped 9; count of bases not matched to a gene: 6. This CDR3 is built from 13 residues. The CDR3 loop is CSARRGGESEQFF. The DNA read from the CDR3 is TGCAGTGCTAGACGGGGGGGGGAAAGTGAG.